Listed below are T cell receptor beta chains from one sample, sequenced in a study of tumor-infiltrating lymphocytes in oesophageal squamous cell carcinoma. TCRdb recomputed calls from the PCR reads with MiXCR, one row per CDR3 protein. Of about 12,000 distinct CDR3 sequences listed, more than 50% are singletons. Sequences were obtained from esophageal tumor tissue. The receptors originated from a female donor with esophageal squamous cell carcinoma. Both conserved end residues are part of each CDR3. A D gene is named only where the DNA matches it firmly. A clone size is listed for some rows: how often the clone was seen (once, few, many), or a class if it is expanded.

NA	TRBJ2-7	NA	TRBV7-3	TGTGCCAGCAGCTCTCAGGCGTTCTCCTACGAGCAGTACTTC	CASSSQAFSYEQYF
NA	TRBJ2-1	NA	TRBV7-2	TGTGCCAGCAGCTTAGTGTGGCTCTATAATGAGCAGTTCTTC	CASSLVWLYNEQFF
NA	TRBJ2-7	NA	TRBV7-8	TGTGCCAGCAGCCCCTACTACGAGCAGTACTTC	CASSPYYEQYF
many	TRBJ2-1	TRBD1	TRBV27	TGTGCCAGCAGTTCCGGGACAGGGGGCTACTACAATGAGCAGTTCTTC	CASSSGTGGYYNEQFF
NA	TRBJ2-7	TRBD2	TRBV7-3	TGTGCCAGCAGCCCGATGGGGGGGGTCGAGCAGTACTTC	CASSPMGGVEQYF
NA	TRBJ2-7	NA	TRBV6-1	TGTGCCAGCAGCTCATACCCCGGGCCGGGGGAGCAGTACTTC	CASSSYPGPGEQYF
once	TRBJ2-5	TRBD2	TRBV12-3/TRBV12-4	TGTGCCAGCACCCTGCGGGCGGGGGAAGAGACCCAGTACTTC	CASTLRAGEETQYF
many	TRBJ2-2	TRBD2	TRBV4-3	TGCGCCAGCAGCCGGTCCAGACTAGCGGGAGGTGGGGAGCTGTTTTTT	CASSRSRLAGGGELFF
NA	TRBJ1-5	NA	TRBV7-2	TGTGCCAGCAGCTTAGTGGGGGGTAGCGGCAATCAGCCCCAGCATTTT	CASSLVGGSGNQPQHF
NA	TRBJ2-7	NA	TRBV7-8	TGTGCCAGCAGCCCCACCGGGCCCTACGAGCAGTACTTC	CASSPTGPYEQYF
NA	TRBJ2-1	NA	TRBV6-5	TGTGCCAGCAGTTTGGACTTTTCTCCCTACAATGAGCAGTTCTTC	CASSLDFSPYNEQFF
NA	TRBJ1-2	NA	TRBV7-3	TGTGCCAGCAGTCCCGATGGAAACTATGGCTACACCTTC	CASSPDGNYGYTF
many	TRBJ1-6	NA	TRBV7-9	TGTGCCAGCAGCTTAAGGGGCCAAGCAGCACCCCTCCACTTT	CASSLRGQAAPLHF
NA	TRBJ1-6	NA	TRBV7-2	TGTGCCAGCAGCTTAGTCACCACCAATTCACCCCTCCACTTT	CASSLVTTNSPLHF
NA	TRBJ1-1	TRBD1	TRBV7-9	TGTGCCAGCAGCTTCGGGACAGGTGGGGAAGCTTTCTTT	CASSFGTGGEAFF
NA	TRBJ2-7	NA	TRBV7-3	TGTGCCAGCAGTCCAGAGACCAGTTACAATGAGCAGTACTTC	CASSPETSYNEQYF
NA	TRBJ2-5	TRBD1	TRBV6-6	TGTGCCAGCAGAGCAGGACAGGAAGAGACCCAGTACTTC	CASRAGQEETQYF
few	TRBJ1-1	TRBD1	TRBV7-2	TGTGCCAGCAGGGGACAGTCTACGAACACTGAAGCTTTCTTT	CASRGQSTNTEAFF
NA	TRBJ1-3	NA	TRBV7-9	TGTGCCAGCAGACCGGGGGGCCTTCCAACGAGCTCTGGAAACACCATATATTTT	CASRPGGLPTSSGNTIYF
NA	TRBJ2-7	TRBD2	TRBV12-3/TRBV12-4	TGTGCCAGCAGCTCTTTGGGGGCTAGCGGGAGGTACTACAATGAGCAGTACTTC	CASSSLGASGRYYNEQYF